A few counts support the clone carrying this TCR beta chain. No antigen is known for it. A second PCR, run for about 7 to 11 cycles, used a sample-barcoded 5' primer plus a J-beta primer mix. One entry per CDR3 protein, called by TCRdb with MiXCR from the 5' RACE reads. Of about 1.8 million distinct CDR3 sequences in the sample, around 48% were seen once. The CDR3 spans 15 residues. J lost 2 bases, V lost 3 bases, and 6 bases had no gene match. From germline, CDR1 is SGHRS and CDR2 YFSETQ. The data were taken from a study of blood T cells in healthy people across ages. Overall study findings and caveats: Higher diversity and more naive CD4+ cells were features of long-lived donors, compared to aged donors.

Each individual donor underwent a draw of approximately 9.8 milliliters of peripheral blood. The chain combines TRBV5-1 with TRBJ2-7, with TRBD2 matching over 9 bases. The receptor was isolated from a woman in her forties in good health. The sample was blood. The CDR3 loop is CASSSLAGAAYEQYF. The CDR3 region has the DNA TGCGCCAGCAGCTCATTAGCGGGGGCCGCCTACGAGCAGTACTTC.